This TCR beta chain emerged from a study of technical replicates of blood from a handful of donors. Germline lookup yields CDR1 SEHNR and CDR2 FQNEAQ (reference sequence). The V end was cut by 1 base, the J end by 5 bases, with 13 bases between. The CDR3 has 15 residues. Assay used: immunoSEQ multiplex PCR; TCRdb lists only in-frame clones, some missing. Here the sample spans about 74,000 clones, roughly 94% being singletons. The chain links TRBV7-9 to TRBJ2-3; D possibly corresponds to TRBD2 (6 bases). The clonotype was recovered from a human donor in good health. The sample consisted of T cells isolated from PBMCs. The chain's CDR3 is CASSLGFMGGDTQYF. CDR3 nucleotides: TGTGCCAGCAGCTTAGGGTTTATGGGAGGAGATACGCAGTATTTT.